Following are 27 T cell receptor beta chains from one sample sequenced in a study of T cell changes during pregnancy in multiple sclerosis (dated by TCRdb to the late 2010s). The library relied on the immunoSEQ multiplex PCR assay. TCRdb took over this immuneACCESS table, retaining in-frame rearrangements with V and J assigned. Such tables are incomplete; in checked studies, under half of the missing clones stem from an unresolved V gene, and the remainder is unexplained. Recorded for this sample are tens of thousands of clones; under 95% of them occurred a single time. The ten biggest clones cover over 0.55% of the sample. The input for sequencing was CD4+ T cells from peripheral blood mononuclear cells, taken in the third trimester of pregnancy. The receptors derive from a female donor with multiple sclerosis, enrolled in a pregnancy study.

The chain links TRBV5-1 to TRBJ1-2; TRBD1 is a possible D gene (6 bases). The V gene's germline CDR1 is SGHRS and CDR2 YFSETQ. V was trimmed by 3 bases and J by 4 bases, leaving 10 bases between them. The CDR3 is made up of 13 amino acids. The CDR3 region is CASSWDIAYGYTF. CDR3 in DNA: TGCGCCAGCAGCTGGGACATCGCCTATGGCTACACCTTC.

The chain joins TRBV5-1 to TRBJ1-1; TRBD1 matches at 8 bases. Germline V gives CDR1 SGHRS, CDR2 YFSETQ. J gave up 2 bases and V 3 bases, and 6 bases lay outside the gene matches. The CDR3 covers 15 residues. The CDR3 reads CASSSGQVSNTEAFF. The CDR3 DNA reads TGCGCCAGCAGCTCGGGACAGGTGTCAAACACTGAAGCTTTCTTT.

The chain recombines TRBV7-6 with TRBJ1-5; D unclear. V lost 11 bases and J 6 bases, leaving 17 bases between the germline ends. The CDR3 spans 13 residues. Germline CDR1 SGHVS, CDR2 FNYEAQ. The CDR3 sequence is CAVSHDSGQPQHF. The CDR3 DNA reads TGTGCCGTATCGCATGATTCGGGTCAGCCCCAGCATTTT.

The rearrangement joins TRBV6-1 to TRBJ2-7, with 10 bases that match TRBD2. Germline V gene lookup returns CDR1 MNHNS and CDR2 SASEGT. This CDR3 contains 15 residues. Trimming cost V 1 base and J 7 bases; bases outside gene matches: 7. The CDR3 is CASSEGSGRRGEQYF. The CDR3 DNA follows: TGTGCCAGCAGTGAAGGTAGCGGGAGGCGGGGGGAGCAGTACTTC.

J is TRBJ2-3 and V is TRBV7-2; 11 bases map to TRBD2. V shed 5 bases and J 8 bases; nucleotides not matched to a gene: 6. This CDR3 has 14 residues. From germline, CDR1 is SGHTA and CDR2 FQGNSA. CDR3 DNA: TGTGCCAGCAGCCCTGATACTAGCGGGGGTACGCAGTATTTT. Translating gives CASSPDTSGGTQYF.

This rearrangement joins TRBV7-9 to TRBJ2-7; possible D gene TRBD1, 6 bases. Germline assignment: CDR1 SEHNR and CDR2 FQNEAQ (reference sequence). Trimming removed 4 bases from V and 3 bases from J, with 16 bases in between. The CDR3 has 15 amino acids. CDR3 sequence: CASSSGGQSRYEQYF. As DNA, the CDR3 is TGTGCCAGCAGCTCCGGAGGACAGTCCCGCTACGAGCAGTACTTC.

The V and J genes are TRBV5-8 and TRBJ2-1; the match to TRBD2 covers 10 bases. Germline V CDR1 and CDR2: SGHTS, YDEGEE. The length of the CDR3 is 19 residues. V trimming: 2 bases; J trimming: 4 bases; junction bases outside the gene matches: 15. The CDR3 loop reads CASSLPGLASQGGYNEQFF. As DNA, the CDR3 is TGTGCCAGCAGCTTACCGGGACTAGCGAGCCAAGGGGGGTACAATGAGCAGTTCTTC.

This chain joins TRBV7-3 and TRBJ2-7; TRBD2 matches at 7 bases. V lost 3 bases to trimming and J lost 6 bases; unmatched junction nucleotides: 8. The V gene's germline CDR1 is SGHTA and CDR2 FQGTGA. There are 14 residues in the CDR3. This CDR3 is CASSLGGDLAEQYF. DNA for the CDR3: TGTGCCAGCAGCTTGGGGGGGGACCTGGCCGAGCAGTACTTC. Combining the CDR3 with reference TRBV7-3 and TRBJ2-7 gives the whole variable domain GAGVSQTPSNKVTEKGKYVELRCDPISGHTALYWYRQSLGQGPEFLIYFQGTGAADDSGLPNDRFFAVRPEGSVSTLKIQRTERGDSAVYLCASSLGGDLAEQYFGPGTRLTVT.

The rearrangement joins TRBV19 to TRBJ1-5; D is possibly TRBD1 (5 bases). The CDR3 is 17 residues long. Trimming took 5 bases from V and 4 from J, leaving 21 bases between them. Germline CDR1 reads LNHDA; CDR2 reads SQIVND (reference sequence). The CDR3 loop is CASSPRGRISDNQPQHF. The CDR3 nucleotides are TGTGCCAGTAGTCCCCGGGGGAGGATTTCTGATAATCAGCCCCAGCATTTT.

V usage is TRBV2 and J usage is TRBJ2-5, with 10 bases identical to TRBD2. Trimming cost V 8 bases and J 5 bases; bases outside gene matches: 8. This CDR3 has 14 residues. The V gene's germline CDR1 is SNHLY and CDR2 FYNNEI. CDR3: CASCRTSGGETQYF. As DNA, the CDR3 is TGTGCCAGCTGTAGGACTAGCGGCGGGGAGACCCAGTACTTC.

The CDR3 reads CASSVPGQAAGYTF. CDR3 DNA sequence: TGTGCCAGCAGCGTGCCGGGACAGGCTGCGGGCTACACCTTC. The chain combines TRBV11-1 with TRBJ1-2, with 8 nucleotides matching TRBD1. The CDR3 runs 14 residues. V lost 5 bases, J lost 8 bases, and 10 bases stayed unmatched. In germline, CDR1 is SGHAT, CDR2 FQDESV (reference sequence).

The CDR3 protein is CASSLGGSRADTQYF. DNA of the CDR3: TGTGCCAGCAGCTTGGGAGGGAGCAGAGCAGATACGCAGTATTTT. The chain carries TRBV5-4 and TRBJ2-3; perhaps TRBD2 as D (5 bases). Germline V gives CDR1 SGHNT, CDR2 YYREEE (reference sequence). The CDR3 totals 15 residues. Trimming removed 0 bases from V and 4 bases from J, with 12 bases in between.

This chain uses TRBV5-5 with TRBJ1-1, with D hard to call. Trimming stripped 5 bases from V and 7 bases from J, with 18 bases between. Germline-derived CDR1 and CDR2 are SGHKS and YYEKEE (reference sequence). The CDR3 totals 14 residues. The CDR3 spells CASSPAGGYGEAFF. CDR3 in DNA: TGTGCCAGCAGTCCGGCGGGAGGTTATGGTGAAGCTTTCTTT.

The rearrangement links TRBV27 to TRBJ1-1, with 8 bases aligning to TRBD1. CDR3 size: 16 residues. Germline loops: CDR1 MNHEY, CDR2 SMNVEV (reference sequence). Unmatched junction bases numbered 7, after V lost 4 bases and J lost 0 bases. The chain's CDR3 is CASSSWTGNMNTEAFF. DNA of the CDR3: TGTGCCAGCAGTTCCTGGACAGGGAACATGAACACTGAAGCTTTCTTT.

J is TRBJ2-5 and V is TRBV9; 13 bases map to TRBD2. The trim removed 0 bases at V and 1 base at J, leaving 6 bases unmatched. Germline values: CDR1 SGDLS, CDR2 YYNGEE. CDR3 length: 18 residues. CDR3 protein: CASSVGLAGGLGQETQYF. The CDR3, as DNA: TGTGCCAGCAGCGTAGGACTAGCGGGAGGATTGGGCCAAGAGACCCAGTACTTC. Full variable domain (remainder filled in from reference TRBV9 and TRBJ2-5): DSGVTQTPKHLITATGQRVTLRCSPRSGDLSVYWYQQSLDQGLQFLIQYYNGEERAKGNILERFSAQQFPDLHSELNLSSLELGDSALYFCASSVGLAGGLGQETQYFGPGTRLLVL.

The table lists this clone with a few counts. The chain recombines TRBV30 with TRBJ1-1; D is unclear. The CDR3 has 10 amino acids. CDR1 GTSNPN and CDR2 SVGIG come from the germline V gene (reference sequence). V lost 7 bases to trimming and J lost 1 base, with 4 bases between them. CDR3 sequence reads: CAFGNTEAFF. CDR3 nucleotide sequence: TGTGCCTTCGGGAACACTGAAGCTTTCTTT.

This clone has more than one count but fewer than ten. The V gene is TRBV5-1, the J gene TRBJ1-5; D might be TRBD1 (5 bases). The germline V gene has CDR1 SGHRS and CDR2 YFSETQ. V gave up 2 bases and J gave up 7 bases, with 16 bases separating them. The CDR3 contains 15 residues. CDR3 nucleotide sequence: TGCGCCAGCAGCTTAGGTTTGCAGGGTCAACAGCCCCAGCATTTT. This sequence encodes CASSLGLQGQQPQHF.

The genes are TRBV6-8 and TRBJ2-2, with a tentative D call TRBD1 (5 bases). The germline gives CDR1 MNHGY, CDR2 SAAAGT. The CDR3 has 18 amino acids. The ends were cut back, 6 bases at V and 4 bases at J, with 24 bases in the middle. CDR3 bases: TGTGCCAGCAGCCAAAGGGCACGACAGATAAGTACCACCGGGGAGCTGTTTTTT. This encodes CASSQRARQISTTGELFF.

The chain recombines TRBV5-1 with TRBJ2-7, with 12 bases that match TRBD2. CDR3 length: 18 amino acids. V shed 2 bases, J shed 0 bases, and the junction held 9 bases outside the gene matches. The V gene's germline CDR1 is SGHRS and CDR2 YFSETQ. CDR3 region: CASSLLGLAGSFSYEQYF. The DNA of the CDR3 is TGCGCCAGCAGCTTACTTGGACTAGCGGGATCCTTCTCCTACGAGCAGTACTTC.

The rearrangement links TRBV7-8 to TRBJ2-7; D is perhaps TRBD2 (5 bases). Germline CDR1 and CDR2: SGHVS and FQNEAQ. The CDR3 length is 17 residues. V was cut by 5 bases and J by 0 bases, with 20 bases left in between. DNA for the CDR3: TGTGCCAGCAGCCCGCCCAGGAGGACTTTTAACTCCTACGAGCAGTACTTC. Its protein product is CASSPPRRTFNSYEQYF.

Points on this clone: A read error may account for a junction end that differs from germline. This rearrangement joins TRBV11-1 to TRBJ2-1, with 7 bases aligning to TRBD2. Germline V gives CDR1 SGHAT, CDR2 FQDESV (reference sequence). CDR3 length: 14 residues. CDR3 in amino acids: CASSPFLGGSSKIF. The CDR3 bases are TGTGCCAGCAGCCCGTTTCTTGGCGGGAGTAGCAAGATCTTC. Together with reference TRBV11-1 and TRBJ2-1, the CDR3 gives the full variable domain: EAEVAQSPRYKITEKSQAVAFWCDPISGHATLYWYRQILGQGPELLVQFQDESVVDDSQLPKDRFSAERLKGVDSTLKIQPAELGDSAMYLCASSPFLGGSSKIFGPGTRLTVL.

The gene calls are TRBV7-2 and TRBJ2-5; D gene unclear. Per the germline V gene, CDR1 is SGHTA and CDR2 is FQGNSA. The CDR3 length is 14 residues. V shed 5 bases and J shed 4 bases, with 14 bases lying between them. The CDR3 sequence: CASSPGGRIETQYF. CDR3 nucleotides: TGTGCCAGCAGCCCCGGCGGCCGTATAGAGACCCAGTACTTC.

The gene calls are TRBV9 and TRBJ1-3; possible D gene TRBD1, 5 bases. The CDR3 runs 14 residues. The V end lost 2 bases, the J end lost 2 bases, and 8 bases lay between the germline ends. Germline V gene lookup returns CDR1 SGDLS and CDR2 YYNGEE. The CDR3 sequence: CASSVDSPGNTIYF. DNA of the CDR3: TGTGCCAGCAGCGTCGACAGTCCTGGAAACACCATATATTTT.

The table lists this clone with a count of one. The CDR3 loop reads CTSSHKRGRDYSGNTIYF. The CDR3 DNA reads TGCACCAGCAGCCATAAGAGGGGCAGGGACTACTCTGGAAACACCATATATTTT. The genes are TRBV1 and TRBJ1-3. TRBV1 is shown as a pseudogene. The CDR3 consists of 18 residues.

This chain uses TRBV19 with TRBJ1-2, with 9 bases identical to TRBD1. Germline assignment: CDR1 LNHDA and CDR2 SQIVND (reference sequence). After removal of 3 bases from V and 3 bases from J, the junction contained 5 bases not matched to a gene. The CDR3 sequence is 15 residues long. CDR3 protein: CASSIGTGTHYGYTF. The CDR3 DNA reads as TGTGCCAGTAGTATTGGGACAGGGACCCACTATGGCTACACCTTC.

The V call is TRBV5-1, the J call TRBJ2-5; 12 nucleotides align to TRBD2. J lost 5 bases, V lost 0 bases, and 8 bases had no gene match. This CDR3 is built from 17 residues. CDR1 is SGHRS and CDR2 is YFSETQ in the germline V gene. The CDR3 reads CASSLAASGRAVETQYF. The CDR3 DNA follows: TGCGCCAGCAGCTTGGCGGCTAGCGGGAGGGCCGTGGAGACCCAGTACTTC.

This clone has just a few counts. The chain is built from TRBV7-9 and TRBJ1-3; 7 bases agree with TRBD1. Per the germline V gene, CDR1 is SEHNR and CDR2 is FQNEAQ (reference sequence). After removal of 9 bases from V and 0 bases from J, the junction contained 2 bases not matched to a gene. The CDR3 is made up of 13 amino acids. The CDR3 DNA reads TGTGCCAGTAGACAGGGCTCTGGAAACACCATATATTTT. Protein product: CASRQGSGNTIYF.